Listed here are 10 T cell receptor beta chains from one sample, sequenced in a study of human T cells and chemical hapten exposure (dated by TCRdb to the early 2020s). This specimen's time point label, interpreted: patch test 3, about 24 weeks after DPC sensitization. The sample's treatment or condition label, in plain terms: therapeutic diphenylcyclopropenone sensitization with weekly scalp DPC. Libraries were built with RACE. The sequencing machine was a NextSeq 500. TCRdb applied fastp at Q25 and MiXCR to the public reads, then kept only in-frame beta chains. Under each unique CDR3 protein, matching rows form one entry showing the most common genes and DNA. This sample comprises tens of thousands of distinct CDR3 sequences, approximately 11% of them detected only once. The top ten clonotypes cover more than 0.85% of the sample. The sequencing here drew on whole blood, taken in connection with sensitization to the hapten diphenylcyclopropenone (DPC). These receptors were taken from a woman aged 25 to 45 with alopecia areata. Some clones in this sample may be carry-over from other donors' samples.

CDR3 nucleotides: TGTGCCAGCAGCCGGGGGGCTAGCACAGATACGCAGTATTTT. Amino acids: CASSRGASTDTQYF. The rearrangement joins TRBV6-1 to TRBJ2-3, with a possible D match to TRBD2 (7 bases). With 6 bases removed from V and 0 bases from J, the gap between germline ends came to 10 bases. Germline loops: CDR1 MNHNS, CDR2 SASEGT. CDR3 size: 14 residues.

This clonotype was seen at least ten times. The chain has TRBV5-1 and TRBJ2-1; weak D call: TRBD2 (7 bases). V lost 3 bases, J lost 6 bases, and 13 bases lay in between. This CDR3 is built from 14 residues. The germline gives CDR1 SGHRS, CDR2 YFSETQ. The CDR3 nucleotides are TGCGCCAGCAGCTCATCTAGGGGGGGCAATGAGCAGTTCTTC. Amino acids: CASSSSRGGNEQFF.

The sample holds many counts of this clonotype. The chain combines TRBV24-1 with TRBJ2-1; D not certain. V lost 4 bases to trimming and J lost 0 bases, with 9 bases between them. Germline CDR1 and CDR2: KGHDR and SFDVKD. The CDR3 is made up of 15 amino acids. The CDR3 bases are TGTGCCACCAGTGAAGCCCGGAGCTCCTACAATGAGCAGTTCTTC. Its translation is CATSEARSSYNEQFF.

In its sample, this clonotype was seen many times. The chain recombines TRBV28 with TRBJ2-7; TRBD2 matches 8 bases. CDR3 length: 14 amino acids. V was clipped by 6 bases and J by 4 bases; unmatched bases: 8. Germline CDR1 is MDHEN and CDR2 is SYDVKM. The CDR3 sequence is CASRGTSSSYEQYF. The CDR3 DNA reads TGTGCCAGCAGGGGGACTAGTAGCTCTTACGAGCAGTACTTC.

V gene TRBV9 combines with J gene TRBJ2-2; D might be TRBD1 (5 bases). CDR1 SGDLS and CDR2 YYNGEE come from the germline V gene. The ends were cut back, 2 bases at V and 9 bases at J, with 14 bases in the middle. The CDR3 contains 14 residues. The CDR3 protein is CASSVGPYPRELFF. The CDR3 DNA reads TGTGCCAGCAGCGTGGGGCCGTATCCCCGGGAGCTGTTTTTT. Full variable domain (missing parts from reference TRBV9 and TRBJ2-2): DSGVTQTPKHLITATGQRVTLRCSPRSGDLSVYWYQQSLDQGLQFLIQYYNGEERAKGNILERFSAQQFPDLHSELNLSSLELGDSALYFCASSVGPYPRELFFGEGSRLTVL.

The V and J genes are TRBV29-1 and TRBJ2-7; D gene uncertain. This CDR3 region has 13 residues. Trimming shortened V by 3 bases and J by 6 bases, and 15 bases separated the two germline ends. Germline lookup yields CDR1 SQVTM and CDR2 ANQGSEA. DNA for the CDR3: TGCAGCGTTGACTGGCGCTCCTCGTGCGAGCAGTACTTC. Translating gives CSVDWRSSCEQYF.

The V call is TRBV6-1, the J call TRBJ1-5; TRBD1 aligns across 7 bases. Losses at the gene ends were 8 bases for V and 4 bases for J; bases not matched to a gene: 5. The CDR3 consists of 13 residues. Germline-derived CDR1 and CDR2 are MNHNS and SASEGT. The chain's CDR3 is CASSGTDNQPQHF. In DNA form, the CDR3 reads TGTGCCAGCTCCGGGACAGATAATCAGCCCCAGCATTTT.

The CDR3 nucleotides read TGTGCCAGCAGCTTAGCACAAGGGGGACGAGCTTTCTTT. Amino acid sequence: CASSLAQGGRAFF. The chain links TRBV7-2 to TRBJ1-1, with D perhaps TRBD1 (6 bases). CDR1 SGHTA and CDR2 FQGNSA come from the germline V gene. Trimming removed 0 bases at V and 10 bases at J, with 12 bases between. The CDR3 consists of 13 residues.

The V and J genes are TRBV20-1 and TRBJ1-1; maybe TRBD1 (5 bases). The CDR3 consists of 13 residues. CDR1 DFQATT and CDR2 SNEGSKA come from the germline V gene (reference sequence). V dropped 3 bases and J dropped 1 base, with 9 bases sitting between them. As DNA, the CDR3 is TGCAGTGCTAGGGGGACTGCGAACACTGAAGCTTTCTTT. Translation gives CSARGTANTEAFF.

This clonotype came up many times. The V gene is TRBV27, the J gene TRBJ1-5; D gene ambiguous. The CDR3 consists of 14 residues. CDR1 is MNHEY, CDR2 SMNVEV, per germline (reference sequence). V shed 3 bases and J shed 1 base, with 7 bases lying between them. CDR3 nucleotide sequence: TGTGCCAGCAGTTTGAGAGGGAGCAATCAGCCCCAGCATTTT. It translates to CASSLRGSNQPQHF.